Listed here are 18 T cell receptor beta chains from one sample, sequenced in a study of blood T cells in healthy people across ages. Next came a second PCR, run for about 7 to 12 cycles, which used a sample-barcoded 5' primer along with a J-beta primer mix. Each CDR3 protein is one row after TCRdb ran MiXCR on the 5' RACE reads. Of hundreds of thousands of distinct CDR3 sequences listed, approximately 25% are singletons. The sample was also reused in another study, on T cells of mothers and their children.

The sequenced sample was blood. The receptors were gathered from a boy aged 5-17 years in good health.

The sample holds a few counts of this clonotype. The chain links TRBV29-1 to TRBJ2-1; D not resolved. Germline V gene lookup returns CDR1 SQVTM and CDR2 ANQGSEA. V was cut by 7 bases and J by 0 bases, with 13 bases left in between. CDR3 length: 14 residues. CDR3 DNA sequence: TGCAGCGCAAACAAGCAAAGCTCCTACAATGAGCAGTTCTTC. Translated: CSANKQSSYNEQFF.

The chain recombines TRBV6-5 with TRBJ2-5; weak D call: TRBD2 (5 bases). Looked up from germline, CDR1 is MNHEY and CDR2 is SVGAGI. The germline V and J ends were trimmed by 2 bases and 6 bases, with 13 bases remaining between them. This CDR3 has 14 residues. The CDR3 DNA is TGTGCCAGCAGTTACCCCGGGGATAGACAGACCCAGTACTTC. It codes for CASSYPGDRQTQYF.

This clonotype turned up a few times. The chain links TRBV19 to TRBJ1-5; D perhaps matches TRBD1 (5 bases). The CDR3 contains 13 residues. Germline V gives CDR1 LNHDA, CDR2 SQIVND (reference sequence). Trimming left V 3 bases short and J 4 bases short, with 7 bases between. CDR3 DNA: TGTGCCAGTAGTATCAGGGTAAATCAGCCCCAGCATTTT. Protein sequence: CASSIRVNQPQHF.

This clonotype was picked up many times. The chain uses TRBV29-1 and TRBJ2-5, with a tentative D call TRBD2 (5 bases). Trimming shortened V by 6 bases and J by 0 bases, and 8 bases separated the two germline ends. The CDR3 spans 12 residues. Germline V CDR1 and CDR2: SQVTM, ANQGSEA. This CDR3 is CSVERNQETQYF. The CDR3 coding sequence is TGCAGCGTAGAGCGGAACCAAGAGACCCAGTACTTC.

The chain links TRBV13 to TRBJ2-5, with D hard to call. The J call may be wrong; the DNA end is better matched by TRBJ2-1. This CDR3 is built from 13 residues. Germline V gene sequence: CDR1 PRHDT, CDR2 FYEKMQ (reference sequence). In DNA, the CDR3 is TGTGCCAGCAGCCCGTCGACTGCGAATGAGCAGTTCTTC. Protein: CASSPSTANEQFF.

V usage is TRBV24-1 and J usage is TRBJ1-2, with D perhaps matching TRBD1 (5 bases). V was cut by 4 bases and J by 3 bases, with 8 bases left in between. Germline V lookup: CDR1 KGHDR, CDR2 SFDVKD. The CDR3 spans 13 residues. CDR3 region: CATSETADYGYTF. The DNA of the CDR3 is TGTGCCACCAGTGAGACAGCGGACTATGGCTACACCTTC.

A few counts support this clonotype. The chain couples TRBV4-2 to TRBJ2-1; 9 bases map to TRBD2. Germline loops: CDR1 LGHNA, CDR2 YNFKEQ. V shed 2 bases and J 7 bases; nucleotides not matched to a gene: 6. There are 15 residues in the CDR3. CDR3 loop: CASSQSQGLANEQFF. Written as DNA, the CDR3 is TGTGCCAGCAGCCAATCTCAAGGACTAGCGAATGAGCAGTTCTTC.

This clonotype has just a few counts. The V and J genes are TRBV7-3 and TRBJ2-7, with 8 nucleotides matching TRBD1. Trimming at V came to 6 bases and at J to 6 bases, leaving 4 bases not matched to a gene. Germline V CDR1 and CDR2: SGHTA, FQGTGA. This CDR3 comprises 12 residues. Written as DNA, the CDR3 is TGTGCCAGCAGTGATACAGGGGGCGAGCAGTACTTC. Encoded protein: CASSDTGGEQYF.

This clonotype occurred a few times. With a much larger clone just one base away, this may be a read error. This chain links TRBV7-9 with TRBJ2-5; D is unclear. CDR3 length equals 13 residues. The germline V gene has CDR1 SEHNR and CDR2 FQNEAQ (reference sequence). CDR3 sequence: CAGSVGPGETQYF. The CDR3 DNA follows: TGTGCCGGCAGCGTTGGGCCCGGGGAGACCCAGTACTTC.

This clonotype was detected a few times. The gene calls are TRBV20-1 and TRBJ2-5; 7 nucleotides match TRBD1. Germline CDR1 reads DFQATT; CDR2 reads SNEGSKA (reference sequence). The CDR3 consists of 14 residues. Trimming took 3 bases from V and 4 from J; bases not matched to a gene: 8. This chain's CDR3 is CSARNTGAGETQYF. In DNA form, the CDR3 reads TGCAGTGCTAGGAACACAGGGGCGGGAGAGACCCAGTACTTC.

CDR3 nucleotide sequence: TGTGCCAGCAGCGTAGAAGGAGGACTAGCGGGACGCACAGATACGCAGTATTTT. This translates into CASSVEGGLAGRTDTQYF. The V gene is TRBV9, the J gene TRBJ2-3; 12 bases agree with TRBD2. The CDR3 is made up of 18 amino acids. With 0 bases clipped from V and 1 base from J, the junction kept 6 bases outside the gene matches. Germline V lookup: CDR1 SGDLS, CDR2 YYNGEE.

The chain recombines TRBV27 with TRBJ1-1; TRBD1 matches 9 bases. Germline V gene sequence: CDR1 MNHEY, CDR2 SMNVEV (reference sequence). The CDR3 contains 15 residues. V gave up 5 bases and J gave up 0 bases; unmatched junction bases: 4. The CDR3 sequence: CASSLDRGMNTEAFF. Written as DNA, the CDR3 is TGTGCCAGCAGTCTGGACAGGGGTATGAACACTGAAGCTTTCTTT.

The chain joins TRBV3-1 to TRBJ2-2; 9 nucleotides match TRBD2. The CDR3 is 15 amino acids. V was pared by 8 bases and J by 9 bases, with 13 bases of the junction left unmatched. Per germline, CDR1 LGHDT and CDR2 YNNKEL (reference sequence). The CDR3 loop is CASRPRGRGAWELFF. CDR3 DNA: TGTGCCAGCCGCCCGCGCGGGAGGGGTGCCTGGGAGCTGTTTTTT.

J is TRBJ2-1 and V is TRBV4-3, with 9 bases aligning to TRBD1. The CDR3 totals 16 residues. V trimming: 2 bases; J trimming: 7 bases; junction bases outside the gene matches: 9. Looked up from germline, CDR1 is LGHNA and CDR2 is YSLEER. In nucleotides, the CDR3 is TGCGCCAGCAGCCAACCTTACAGGGGGCGAGGGAATGAGCAGTTCTTC. Encoded protein: CASSQPYRGRGNEQFF.

This clonotype was observed a few times. At one end the junction does not follow the germline gene, possibly because of a read error. The chain joins TRBV5-1 to TRBJ2-1; no definite D call. CDR1 is SGHRS, CDR2 YFSETQ, per germline. There are 17 residues in the CDR3. The CDR3 loop is CASSPDPRSAPLDERFF. CDR3 sequence (DNA): TGCGCCAGCAGCCCGGACCCCAGGTCCGCTCCTTTGGATGAGCGGTTCTTC.

The rearrangement links TRBV7-6 to TRBJ1-3, with a tentative D call TRBD1 (5 bases). This CDR3 contains 19 residues. With 5 bases removed from V and 2 bases from J, the gap between germline ends came to 25 bases. CDR1 SGHVS and CDR2 FNYEAQ come from the germline V gene. CDR3 residues: CASSQTLAGGQGAGNTIYF. The DNA of the CDR3 is TGTGCCAGCAGCCAAACGCTGGCAGGAGGCCAAGGGGCTGGAAACACCATATATTTT.

J is TRBJ1-1 and V is TRBV4-3; D remains ambiguous. The CDR3 has 13 residues. From germline, CDR1 is LGHNA and CDR2 YSLEER. The V end lost 4 bases, the J end lost 2 bases, and 8 bases lay between the germline ends. The CDR3 nucleotides are TGCGCCAGCAGCCGAATTTCAAACACTGAAGCTTTCTTT. The encoded protein is CASSRISNTEAFF.

This clonotype came up a few times. The rearrangement joins TRBV12-3 or TRBV12-4 to TRBJ1-1, with D perhaps TRBD1 (6 bases). V was trimmed by 1 base and J by 4 bases, leaving 13 bases between them. CDR3 length: 15 residues. The CDR3 protein is CASSLGYGGLTEAFF. The DNA of the CDR3 is TGTGCCAGCAGTTTAGGATATGGGGGGCTCACTGAAGCTTTCTTT.